The rows below give T cell receptor beta chains drawn from one sample of a study of blood T cell repertoires in COVID-19. TCRdb keeps only in-frame clones here, not all; method: immunoSEQ multiplex PCR. This sample has around 150,000 clones, with roughly 80% found just once. The sample was peripheral blood. These receptor sequences come from a woman in her forties or fifties with active or convalescent COVID-19. Each CDR3 is given with its conserved first and last residue. Size is stated for part of the rows, as once, few or many counts, or as a class when the clone is expanded.

TRBJ2-1 . TRBV9 CASSGQSSYNEQFF
TRBJ2-5 . TRBV21-1 CASSRTVQETQYF
TRBJ2-7 . TRBV28 CASSPTSGTYEQYF
TRBJ1-3 . TRBV18 CASSPGPVNGNTIYF
TRBJ2-7 few TRBV7-2 CASCPPGVRNEQYF
TRBJ2-5 . TRBV11-2 CASSGLAGQETQYF
TRBJ1-3 . TRBV6-5 CASSYSSSGNTIYF
TRBJ1-1 . TRBV30 CAWDQGAKGNTEAFF
TRBJ2-5 . TRBV30 CAWRGLAGPQGQETQYF
TRBJ1-6 . TRBV6-1 CASSDQGDLYNSPLHF
TRBJ1-2 . TRBV7-2 CASSLAEADGYTF
TRBJ2-7 . TRBV2 CASKQTGPYEQYF
TRBJ1-2 once TRBV3-1/TRBV3-2 CASSQRQLYGYTF
TRBJ2-5 . TRBV2 CASSVTKETQYF
TRBJ2-2 . TRBV5-1 CASSTRTGGFGELFF
TRBJ1-2 . TRBV28 CASSSDRGGRGYTF
TRBJ1-2 . TRBV14 CASSQDFTIGTF
TRBJ2-3 . TRBV6-1 CASSEGGGSTDTQYF
TRBJ1-4 . TRBV6-2/TRBV6-3 CASSPGDEKLFF
TRBJ2-3 . TRBV10-3 CAISDTGGTADTQYF
TRBJ2-1 . TRBV9 CASSKLAGGTNEQFF
TRBJ2-7 once TRBV5-5 CASTLRDPRDEQYF
TRBJ1-2 . TRBV7-2 CASSFGRDRAHGYTF
TRBJ1-2 . TRBV25-1 CASSTGSGGYTF
TRBJ2-2 . TRBV3-1/TRBV3-2 CASSQGYRLCGEGGELFF
TRBJ1-1 . TRBV3-1/TRBV3-2 CASRRQLNTEAFF
TRBJ2-5 . TRBV28 CASSLRLAGGPETQYF
TRBJ2-3 . TRBV6-5 CASILSRDTQYF
TRBJ1-5 . TRBV25-1 CASSGRDSNQPQHF
TRBJ1-1 . TRBV4-1 CASSPGTGENTEAFF
TRBJ1-4 . TRBV7-8 CASSLGGSVEKLFF
TRBJ2-4 once TRBV30 CAWSVERGGNIQYF
TRBJ1-5 . TRBV7-9 CASSPGHLNQPQHF
TRBJ1-2 once TRBV2 CASIPDRDGYTF
TRBJ2-7 . TRBV5-1 CASSLQGEGYEQYF
TRBJ2-4 few TRBV30 CAWSGSGGRNIQYF
TRBJ1-2 . TRBV7-9 CASSRPGTGFYGYTF
TRBJ1-2 . TRBV3-1/TRBV3-2 CASSQDDRRYGYTF
TRBJ1-2 . TRBV18 CASSPTPEGAGYGYTF
TRBJ2-3 . TRBV5-1 CASRQRGDSTDTQYF
TRBJ2-2 . TRBV6-4 CASSRLQETGELFF
TRBJ1-1 . TRBV6-1 CASSEDSTGKPEAFF
TRBJ1-1 . TRBV9 CASSPYEGGYTEAFF
TRBJ2-7 . TRBV2 CASSVSSRVSYEQYF
TRBJ1-2 few TRBV30 CAWSRGGNYGYTF
TRBJ1-1 . TRBV28 CASTPKNTEAFF
TRBJ1-2 few TRBV19 CASKNPGGVNYGYTF
TRBJ1-4 . TRBV3-1/TRBV3-2 CASSQIQGRDEKLFF
TRBJ2-1 . TRBV19 CASSRDTSSYNEQFF
TRBJ1-1 . TRBV18 CASSPQGLRTEAFF